The rows below give T cell receptor beta chains drawn from one sample of a study of blood T cells in healthy people across ages. TCRdb used MiXCR to reprocess the 5' RACE reads, holding one entry per CDR3 protein. In the table there are more than 700,000 distinct CDR3 sequences, 40% to 65% of which are singletons. The material sequenced was blood. These receptors came from a man older than 75 in good health. Each CDR3 is given with its conserved first and last residue. D genes are given only for firm matches. The size of a clone is reported for some rows only, either as once, few or many, or as a class for expanded clones.

j_gene,d_gene,v_gene,abundance,CDR3nt,CDR3aa
TRBJ1-2,-,TRBV14,-,TGTGCCAGCAGCCGAACCAACTATGGCTACACCTTC,CASSRTNYGYTF
TRBJ1-2,-,TRBV12-3/TRBV12-4,-,TGTGCCAGCAGTTTAAGTGAGGGAGCTGGCTACACCTTC,CASSLSEGAGYTF
TRBJ2-7,-,TRBV20-1,few,TGCAGTGCCCGCGGCGCAGGGAGAAACGAGCAGTACTTC,CSARGAGRNEQYF
TRBJ2-5,TRBD1,TRBV6-6,-,TGTGCCAGCAGTTACGAAGGGGGCCTGGAGACCCAGTACTTC,CASSYEGGLETQYF
TRBJ2-5,-,TRBV29-1,-,TGCAGCGTTGAGTCCCTTTTTCGGGAGACCCAGTACTTC,CSVESLFRETQYF
TRBJ2-3,-,TRBV2,few,TGTGCCAGCATTACCTTCCCTTCCGATACGCAGTATTTT,CASITFPSDTQYF
TRBJ2-5,TRBD1,TRBV7-9,-,TGTGCCAGCAGCTTATGGGGGACAGAGCAAGAGACCCAGTACTTC,CASSLWGTEQETQYF
TRBJ2-7,TRBD2,TRBV27,-,TGTGCCAGCAGTTTATCGGGGACTAGCGGGAAAGTAAGGCTTCACGAGCAGTACTTC,CASSLSGTSGKVRLHEQYF
TRBJ1-6,-,TRBV27,-,TGTGCCAGCACCCGGGGACAAATCAATTCACCCCTCCACTTT,CASTRGQINSPLHF
TRBJ2-7,TRBD1,TRBV12-3/TRBV12-4,few,TGTGCCAGCAGTATGGGACAGGGAACCTACGAGCAGTACTTC,CASSMGQGTYEQYF
TRBJ2-7,TRBD1,TRBV12-3/TRBV12-4,-,TGTGCCAGCAGGGGGACAGGGGGCGCCTACGAGCAGTACTTC,CASRGTGGAYEQYF
TRBJ2-3,TRBD2,TRBV6-1,-,TGTGCCAGCAGTAAGACTAGCGGGAGCACAGATACGCAGTATTTT,CASSKTSGSTDTQYF
TRBJ2-1,-,TRBV6-5,-,TGTGCCATAAGGGCAGGGAAGCTGTACAATGAGCAGTTCTTC,CAIRAGKLYNEQFF
TRBJ2-5,-,TRBV2,-,TGTGCCAGCAATCCCCAGGGGAGGGAGGCCCAGTACTTC,CASNPQGREAQYF
TRBJ2-7,-,TRBV6-1,few,TGTGCCAGCAGTGAAGCGGTAGCCGAGCAGTACTTC,CASSEAVAEQYF
TRBJ2-4,-,TRBV12-3/TRBV12-4,many,TGTGCCAGCAGTTTAGGGGGTAGTGTCATTCAGTACTTC,CASSLGGSVIQYF
TRBJ2-7,-,TRBV29-1,few,TGCAGCGTTGTAACAGGTGGTTACGAGCAGTACTTC,CSVVTGGYEQYF
TRBJ2-7,-,TRBV9,-,TGTGCCAGCAGTGCGAGGGGGGGTTTGGGGGTCGAGCAGTACTTC,CASSARGGLGVEQYF
TRBJ2-1,-,TRBV20-1,-,TGCAGTGCTAGAGATGGTGGGAGGAATGAGCAGTTCTTC,CSARDGGRNEQFF
TRBJ2-1,TRBD1,TRBV5-1,many,TGCGCCAGCAGCTACAGGGGCGATGAGCAGTTCTTC,CASSYRGDEQFF
TRBJ2-3,-,TRBV10-2,-,TGCGCCAGCAGTGAAAGGGATTCCCGACACAGATACGCGTATTTT,CASSERDSRHRYAYF
TRBJ2-2,TRBD2,TRBV12-3/TRBV12-4,-,TGTGCCAGCAGTGTAAGCGGGGGGAACACCGGGGAGCTGTTTTTT,CASSVSGGNTGELFF
TRBJ2-3,-,TRBV2,-,TGTGCCAGCAGTGAGGGCCACGGATACGCGTATTTT,CASSEGHGYAYF
TRBJ2-5,TRBD2,TRBV13,few,TGTGCCAGCAGCGGTCGGGGGGAGAGGGGTGAAGAGACCCAGTACTTC,CASSGRGERGEETQYF
TRBJ1-5,-,TRBV19,-,TGTGCCAGTACCCCGACCCCAGGGGGCAATCAGCCCCAGCATTTT,CASTPTPGGNQPQHF
TRBJ2-1,-,TRBV7-9,many,TGTGCCAGCTCACTAGGGGATGAGCAGTTCTTC,CASSLGDEQFF
TRBJ2-4,TRBD1,TRBV6-5,-,TGTGCCAGCAGTTCCCGGACAGGGCTTTCCAAAAACATTCAGTACTTC,CASSSRTGLSKNIQYF
TRBJ1-2,-,TRBV29-1,few,TGCAGCGTTGAAGATCTTCGAGACACCCTGGATGGGTATGGCTACACCTTC,CSVEDLRDTLDGYGYTF
TRBJ2-7,-,TRBV5-1,few,TGCGCCAGCAGTACCGCCAACTACGAGCAGTACTTC,CASSTANYEQYF
TRBJ2-3,TRBD2,TRBV11-2,-,TGTGCCAGCAGCTTACAGCTAGCGGGAGTCTCAGATACGCAGTATTTT,CASSLQLAGVSDTQYF